What follows are 16 T cell receptor beta chains derived from one specimen sequenced in a study of T-cell reconstitution after alpha-beta-depleted transplantation in children. Unique molecular identifiers were incorporated into the prepared TCRbeta library. TCRdb passed the PCR reads through MiXCR, listing each CDR3 protein once. The top ten clones hold around 4.5% of a sample with about 360,000 distinct CDR3 sequences, 13% of them seen once. This sample comprised PBMCs, obtained from the stem cell graft. These receptor sequences come from a human donor who donated a stem cell graft to a child with Fanconi anemia.

The rearrangement links TRBV20-1 to TRBJ1-1; D is ambiguous. V lost 3 bases and J lost 0, with 2 bases in between. The CDR3 sequence is 11 residues long. Germline lookup yields CDR1 DFQATT and CDR2 SNEGSKA (reference sequence). The CDR3 coding sequence is TGCAGTGCTAGCATGAACACTGAAGCTTTCTTT. Its protein is CSASMNTEAFF.

The chain recombines TRBV5-1 with TRBJ2-3; D may be TRBD2 (6 bases). Germline lookup yields CDR1 SGHRS and CDR2 YFSETQ. CDR3 length: 14 residues. V was shortened by 2 bases and J by 4 bases, with 11 bases between the two germline ends. In DNA, the CDR3 is TGCGCCAGCAGCTTCGGGGGTACATCAGATACGCAGTATTTT. It translates to CASSFGGTSDTQYF.

There are a few counts of this clonotype. This sequence joins TRBV24-1 and TRBJ2-2; D gene uncertain. V dropped 4 bases and J dropped 0 bases, with 11 bases sitting between them. Germline CDR1 is KGHDR and CDR2 is SFDVKD. The CDR3 extends over 16 amino acids. This CDR3 is CATSDPQGTNTGELFF. The CDR3 nucleotides read TGTGCCACCAGTGACCCTCAAGGGACGAACACCGGGGAGCTGTTTTTT.

The chain carries TRBV7-2 and TRBJ1-2; unclear D gene. This CDR3 has 13 residues. V lost 0 bases and J 6 bases, leaving 8 bases between the germline ends. The V gene's germline CDR1 is SGHTA and CDR2 FQGNSA. The CDR3 DNA is TGTGCCAGCAGCTTAGCCCTCGAGGATGGCTACACCTTC. Its translation: CASSLALEDGYTF.

The CDR3 DNA sequence: TGTGCCAGCAGCTTAGTAGCGGAACAAGAGACCCAGTACTTC. Translated: CASSLVAEQETQYF. V is TRBV7-9 and J is TRBJ2-5; possibly TRBD2 for D (6 bases). The CDR3 length is 14 residues. Trimming stripped 1 base from V and 2 bases from J, with 8 bases between. Germline V CDR1 and CDR2: SEHNR, FQNEAQ (reference sequence).

This clonotype was found a few times. The chain joins TRBV7-8 to TRBJ1-1; D gene uncertain. The CDR3 sequence is 11 residues long. V shed 1 base and J shed 8 bases, with 5 bases lying between them. CDR1 and CDR2 (germline): SGHVS, FQNEAQ. CDR3 sequence (DNA): TGTGCCAGCAGCTTAGGAGAGGAAGCTTTCTTT. As protein: CASSLGEEAFF.

This clonotype was counted a few times. The V and J genes are TRBV9 and TRBJ1-5; D not resolved. With 3 bases removed from V and 4 bases from J, the gap between germline ends came to 11 bases. The CDR3 covers 14 residues. In germline, CDR1 is SGDLS, CDR2 YYNGEE. Written as DNA, the CDR3 is TGTGCCAGCAGCGACAGCCCGGCTAATCAGCCCCAGCATTTT. Its translation: CASSDSPANQPQHF.

The rearrangement joins TRBV5-1 to TRBJ2-7; D may be TRBD2 (6 bases). Germline-derived CDR1 and CDR2 are SGHRS and YFSETQ. V was trimmed by 0 bases and J by 2 bases, leaving 15 bases between them. CDR3 length: 16 amino acids. CDR3 DNA: TGCGCCAGCAGCTTGGCCCTCACGGGGGACCCCTACGAGCAGTACTTC. Protein product: CASSLALTGDPYEQYF. Variable domain in full (rest from reference TRBV5-1 and TRBJ2-7): KAGVTQTPRYLIKTRGQQVTLSCSPISGHRSVSWYQQTPGQGLQFLFEYFSETQRNKGNFPGRFSGRQFSNSRSEMNVSTLELGDSALYLCASSLALTGDPYEQYFGPGTRLTVT.

The chain recombines TRBV9 with TRBJ2-3; D is perhaps TRBD1 (5 bases). The CDR3 has 13 residues. Germline V CDR1 and CDR2: SGDLS, YYNGEE. V was pared by 3 bases and J by 4 bases, with 9 bases between. The CDR3 DNA reads as TGTGCCAGCAGCGCCAGGGTGGCAGATACGCAGTATTTT. Protein product: CASSARVADTQYF.

This clonotype showed up just a few times. V gene TRBV12-3 or TRBV12-4 combines with J gene TRBJ1-6; D might be TRBD1 (6 bases). V gave up 6 bases and J gave up 6 bases, with 12 bases separating them. The CDR3 sequence is 14 residues long. The CDR3 DNA reads TGTGCCAGCAGCAAAGGACAGCTTAATTCACCCCTCCACTTT. It translates to CASSKGQLNSPLHF.

The chain is built from TRBV28 and TRBJ2-4, with 10 nucleotides matching TRBD1. V was clipped by 4 bases and J by 3 bases; unmatched bases: 3. There are 15 residues in the CDR3. Per the germline V gene, CDR1 is MDHEN and CDR2 is SYDVKM. CDR3 sequence reads: CASSSDRGYKNIQYF. The CDR3 bases are TGTGCCAGCAGTTCGGACAGGGGGTACAAAAACATTCAGTACTTC.

The rearrangement joins TRBV4-3 to TRBJ1-4; D not certain. This CDR3 contains 13 residues. Trimming stripped 2 bases from V and 8 bases from J, with 9 bases between. The germline V gene has CDR1 LGHNA and CDR2 YSLEER. For the CDR3, the DNA is TGCGCCAGCAGCCAATTTAGCAGGGAAAAACTGTTTTTT. This gives the protein CASSQFSREKLFF.

The gene calls are TRBV10-3 and TRBJ1-2; D is possibly TRBD1 (5 bases). V was trimmed by 2 bases and J by 8 bases, leaving 12 bases between them. CDR1 and CDR2 from the germline V gene are ENHRY and SYGVKD. This CDR3 contains 13 residues. The CDR3 bases are TGTGCCATCAGTGAGGAAGGCGGGGCGGGCTACACCTTC. Its protein product is CAISEEGGAGYTF.

This clonotype was counted between two and nine times. J is TRBJ1-1 and V is TRBV20-1; no definite D call. Trimming removed 4 bases at V and 1 base at J, with 10 bases between. CDR1 DFQATT and CDR2 SNEGSKA come from the germline V gene (reference sequence). The CDR3 length is 13 residues. The CDR3, as DNA: TGCAGTGCTAAAACCGGCACGAACACTGAAGCTTTCTTT. The encoded protein is CSAKTGTNTEAFF.

The chain carries TRBV7-6 and TRBJ2-1; 12 bases line up with TRBD2. In germline, CDR1 is SGHVS, CDR2 FNYEAQ. This CDR3 is 17 amino acids long. The junction had 4 bases not matched to a gene; V was cut back by 4 bases and J by 0 bases. CDR3 protein: CASSSGLAGSSYNEQFF. Here the CDR3 DNA reads TGTGCCAGCAGCTCTGGACTAGCGGGGAGCTCCTACAATGAGCAGTTCTTC.

This clonotype has a count of ten or more. This chain connects TRBV5-1 to TRBJ1-6; D call uncertain. The CDR3 totals 14 residues. Germline V lookup: CDR1 SGHRS, CDR2 YFSETQ. V lost 0 bases to trimming and J lost 7 bases, with 8 bases between them. The CDR3 loop is CASSLESVNSPLHF. The CDR3 nucleotides are TGCGCCAGCAGCTTGGAATCCGTAAATTCACCCCTCCACTTT.